Below, 5 T cell receptor beta chains from the same sample are listed, as sequenced in a study of blood T cells in healthy people across ages. With a J-beta primer mix and a sample-barcoded 5' primer, a second PCR ran about 7 to 12 cycles. MiXCR, applied by TCRdb to the 5' RACE reads, yields one record per CDR3 protein. This table has about 1.8 million distinct CDR3 sequences, less than 50% appearing once. Sequencing was carried out using blood. All receptors derive from a woman between 40 and 50 years old in good health.

V gene TRBV12-3 or TRBV12-4 combines with J gene TRBJ1-2, with 9 nucleotides matching TRBD1. The CDR3 spans 16 residues. Trimming removed 3 bases from V and 5 bases from J; junction bases left unmatched: 10. The chain's CDR3 is CASSLRGGQGGYGYTF. The CDR3 region has the DNA TGTGCCAGCAGTTTGAGAGGGGGACAGGGTGGATATGGCTACACCTTC.

This rearrangement joins TRBV15 to TRBJ1-5; perhaps TRBD1 as D (5 bases). Germline loops: CDR1 LNHNV, CDR2 YYDKDF (reference sequence). The ends were cut back, 5 bases at V and 2 bases at J, with 10 bases in the middle. CDR3 size: 14 residues. In DNA form, the CDR3 reads TGTGCCACCAGCGGCCAGGGTGGCAATCAGCCCCAGCATTTT. Translated, it gives CATSGQGGNQPQHF.

On this clonotype: The junction does not match germline at one end; this may be a read error. This chain connects TRBV7-9 to TRBJ1-6; D is perhaps TRBD1 (6 bases). Per germline, CDR1 SEHNR and CDR2 FQNEAQ (reference sequence). This CDR3 is built from 15 residues. As DNA, the CDR3 is TGTGCCGGCAGCCTGGAACAGGGTAAAAATTCACCCCTCCACTTT. It encodes CAGSLEQGKNSPLHF. Complete variable domain (other parts from reference TRBV7-9 and TRBJ1-6): DTGVSQNPRHKITKRGQNVTFRCDPISEHNRLYWYRQTLGQGPEFLTYFQNEAQLEKSRLLSDRFSAERPKGSFSTLEIQRTEQGDSAMYLCAGSLEQGKNSPLHFGNGTRLTVT.

The chain couples TRBV7-2 to TRBJ2-5, with D uncertain. V was trimmed by 2 bases and J by 2 bases, leaving 9 bases between them. The germline CDR1 and CDR2 sequences are SGHTA and FQGNSA. CDR3 length equals 14 residues. CDR3 loop: CASSLRVRQETQYF. CDR3 in DNA: TGTGCCAGCAGCTTACGCGTCAGGCAAGAGACCCAGTACTTC.

The V call is TRBV6-1, the J call TRBJ2-4; no reliable D call. Trimming stripped 2 bases from V and 9 bases from J, with 8 bases between. The CDR3 totals 12 residues. Germline V gives CDR1 MNHNS, CDR2 SASEGT. CDR3 sequence: CASSESWGIQYF. As DNA, the CDR3 is TGTGCCAGCAGTGAATCTTGGGGCATTCAGTACTTC.